This T cell receptor beta chain was sequenced in a study of blood T cell repertoires in COVID-19. Whole-study context: Samples of COVID-19 (acute and convalescent) were obtained from the United States, Italy and Spain.

Per the authors' pipeline: Reference gene primers were amplified, and this amplification served to estimate nucleated cell counts. Here immunoSEQ multiplex PCR was the method, and the copy in TCRdb shows in-frame clones only, minus some. The DNA was the basis for D and trimming; V, J and clone size are from that table. The sample includes around 52,000 clones, around 87% of them seen just once. Germline V CDR1 and CDR2: MGHRA, YSYEKL. Between the trimmed V and J ends, which lost 5 bases and 0 bases, there was a span of 17 bases. The CDR3 runs to 17 residues. A Seattle source enrolled patients during active infection and followed them longitudinally.

The chain recombines TRBV4-1 with TRBJ1-5; D is undetermined. Sequenced material: peripheral blood. This receptor was obtained from a woman older than 75 with COVID-19, enrolled during active disease. DNA of the CDR3: TGCGCCAGCAGCTCAACCACCGAGGCATATAGCAATCAGCCCCAGCATTTT. Its protein product is CASSSTTEAYSNQPQHF.